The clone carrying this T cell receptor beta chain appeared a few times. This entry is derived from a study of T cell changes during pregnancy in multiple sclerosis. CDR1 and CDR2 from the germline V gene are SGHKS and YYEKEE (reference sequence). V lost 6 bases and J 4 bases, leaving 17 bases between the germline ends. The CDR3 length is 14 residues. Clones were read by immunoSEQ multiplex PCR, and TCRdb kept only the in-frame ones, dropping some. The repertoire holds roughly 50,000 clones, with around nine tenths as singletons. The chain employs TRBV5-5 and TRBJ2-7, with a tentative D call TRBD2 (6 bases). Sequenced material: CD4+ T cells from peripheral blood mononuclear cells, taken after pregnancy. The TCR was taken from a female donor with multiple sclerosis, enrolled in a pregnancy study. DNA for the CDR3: TGTGCCAGCACCCCTGGGGGGAATGGGTACGAGCAGTACTTC. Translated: CASTPGGNGYEQYF.